This TCR beta chain is drawn from a study of cytomegalovirus exposure and HLA in healthy donors. PCR was performed using 60 Vbeta and 13 Jbeta primers. Produced via immunoSEQ multiplex PCR; TCRdb's table is partial and in-frame only. The sample consists of approximately 98,000 clones, around 80% of them appearing once. For this clone: The target antigen is unknown.

Findings of the study overall: In a later analysis, CMV-associated beta chains were mostly HLA-associated, it appeared.

This clonotype originated in a man in his late teens or twenties in good health and CMV-seropositive. The specimen was PBMCs.

CDR3 in DNA: TGTGCCAGCAGTGAAAGTCGAGGGACTGAAGCTTTCTTT. It encodes CASSESRGTEAFF. The chain employs TRBV6-1 and TRBJ1-1; D gene unclear. In germline, CDR1 is MNHNS, CDR2 SASEGT. V was clipped by 2 bases and J by 5 bases, with 9 bases between them. CDR3 size: 13 residues.